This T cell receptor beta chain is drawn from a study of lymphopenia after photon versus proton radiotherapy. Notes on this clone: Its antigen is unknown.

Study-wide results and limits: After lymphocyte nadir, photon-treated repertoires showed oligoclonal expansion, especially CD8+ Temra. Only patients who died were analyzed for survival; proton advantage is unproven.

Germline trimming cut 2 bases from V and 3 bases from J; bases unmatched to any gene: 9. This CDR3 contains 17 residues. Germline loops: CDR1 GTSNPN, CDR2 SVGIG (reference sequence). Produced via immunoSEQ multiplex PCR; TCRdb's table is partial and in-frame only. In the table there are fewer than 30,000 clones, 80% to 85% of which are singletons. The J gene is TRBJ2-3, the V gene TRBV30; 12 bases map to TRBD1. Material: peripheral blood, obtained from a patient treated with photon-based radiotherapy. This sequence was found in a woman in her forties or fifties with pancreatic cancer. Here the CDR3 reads CAWSYPGQGAQTDTQYF. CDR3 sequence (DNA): TGTGCCTGGAGTTACCCGGGACAGGGGGCGCAAACAGATACGCAGTATTTT.